Following are 22 T cell receptor beta chains from one sample sequenced in a study of early T cells in non-severe SARS-CoV-2 infection. TCRdb used MiXCR to reprocess the 5' RACE reads, holding one entry per CDR3 protein. The repertoire includes roughly 66,000 distinct CDR3 sequences, around 8.7% of them detected once, and 3.2% sits in the top ten. The sequenced sample was whole blood. These receptors all stem from an adult who was a healthcare worker with PCR-confirmed SARS-CoV-2 infection or an uninfected control (not recorded which).

The rearrangement joins TRBV5-1 to TRBJ1-3; possible D gene TRBD1, 5 bases. Trimming took 4 bases from V and 0 from J, leaving 11 bases between them. This CDR3 comprises 15 residues. The germline V gene has CDR1 SGHRS and CDR2 YFSETQ. For the CDR3, the DNA is TGCGCCAGCAGCCCCCAGGGCATCTCTGGAAACACCATATATTTT. It yields the protein CASSPQGISGNTIYF.

This clonotype appeared many times. The chain carries TRBV5-1 and TRBJ2-3; TRBD2 might be the D (6 bases). Per the germline V gene, CDR1 is SGHRS and CDR2 is YFSETQ. Trimming removed 1 base from V and 2 bases from J, with 11 bases in between. The CDR3 covers 15 residues. CDR3 DNA: TGCGCCAGCAGCTTGATTAGCGGCTACACAGATACGCAGTATTTT. Its translation is CASSLISGYTDTQYF.

This clonotype appeared many times. This chain links TRBV18 with TRBJ2-7; D remains ambiguous. Germline V CDR1 and CDR2: KGHSH, LQKENI. Trimming pared 3 bases from V and 3 bases from J, leaving 9 bases between. The CDR3 has 13 amino acids. The CDR3 DNA sequence: TGTGCCAGCTCACCGTTGCAACGCTACGAGCAGTACTTC. Its protein product is CASSPLQRYEQYF.

This clonotype occurred many times. The gene calls are TRBV28 and TRBJ2-1; D call uncertain. Germline V CDR1 and CDR2: MDHEN, SYDVKM. V dropped 3 bases and J dropped 0 bases, with 15 bases sitting between them. This CDR3 is built from 17 residues. CDR3: CASSLLIAGSSYNEQFF. The CDR3 DNA reads as TGTGCCAGCAGTTTGCTCATCGCAGGTAGCTCCTACAATGAGCAGTTCTTC. Supplemented by reference TRBV28 and TRBJ2-1, the full variable domain reads DVKVTQSSRYLVKRTGEKVFLECVQDMDHENMFWYRQDPGLGLRLIYFSYDVKMKEKGDIPEGYSVSREKKERFSLILESASTNQTSMYLCASSLLIAGSSYNEQFFGPGTRLTVL.

The genes are TRBV20-1 and TRBJ2-7, with 13 bases identical to TRBD2. CDR3 size: 16 residues. The V gene's germline CDR1 is DFQATT and CDR2 SNEGSKA (reference sequence). V lost 6 bases to trimming and J lost 5 bases; unmatched junction nucleotides: 13. The CDR3 loop is CSAGASGTSGIHEQYF. In DNA, the CDR3 is TGCAGTGCGGGCGCTTCCGGGACTAGCGGGATCCACGAGCAGTACTTC.

The chain joins TRBV7-3 to TRBJ2-7; 9 bases line up with TRBD1. Germline assignment: CDR1 SGHTA and CDR2 FQGTGA. CDR3 length equals 14 residues. The ends lost 4 bases at V and 6 bases at J; junction bases unmatched: 7. CDR3 sequence (DNA): TGTGCCAGCAGCTCGGGACAGGGACCCAGCGAGCAGTACTTC. This codes for CASSSGQGPSEQYF.

This clonotype came up a few times. The CDR3 region is CASSFRARSYTF. In DNA, the CDR3 is TGTGCCAGCAGTTTCCGTGCCAGGAGCTACACCTTC. The chain couples TRBV6-2 or TRBV6-3 to TRBJ1-2, with unresolved D. The length of the CDR3 is 12 residues. The germline CDR1 and CDR2 sequences are MNHEY and SVGEGT. V was cut by 4 bases and J by 9 bases, with 12 bases left in between.

The CDR3 spells CAWSRTGVDNSPLHF. The CDR3 nucleotides are TGTGCCTGGAGCCGCACAGGGGTGGATAATTCACCCCTCCACTTT. The chain links TRBV30 to TRBJ1-6, with 7 bases that match TRBD1. V gave up 3 bases and J gave up 5 bases; unmatched junction bases: 7. CDR1 is GTSNPN, CDR2 SVGIG, per germline (reference sequence). The CDR3 spans 15 residues.

The table lists this clonotype with a few counts. The chain uses TRBV29-1 and TRBJ1-2; D is ambiguous. The ends were cut back, 1 base at V and 6 bases at J, with 6 bases in the middle. Per the germline V gene, CDR1 is SQVTM and CDR2 is ANQGSEA. There are 11 residues in the CDR3. The CDR3 protein is CSVEVGNGYTF. CDR3 nucleotide sequence: TGCAGCGTTGAAGTGGGAAATGGCTACACCTTC.

V gene TRBV20-1 combines with J gene TRBJ1-2; weak D call: TRBD1 (6 bases). The CDR3 covers 12 residues. Trimming removed 2 bases at V and 4 bases at J, with 8 bases between. Germline CDR1 reads DFQATT; CDR2 reads SNEGSKA (reference sequence). For the CDR3, the DNA is TGCAGTGCTAGACAGGGGTCCTATGGCTACACCTTC. It is translated as CSARQGSYGYTF.

The V gene is TRBV18, the J gene TRBJ1-3; TRBD1 might be the D (5 bases). Germline CDR1 reads KGHSH; CDR2 reads LQKENI. The length of the CDR3 is 14 residues. Trimming removed 3 bases at V and 1 base at J, with 7 bases between. The CDR3 nucleotides are TGTGCCAGCTCACCGGGGACTTCTGGAAACACCATATATTTT. Translating gives CASSPGTSGNTIYF.

This clonotype was found a few times. In nucleotides, the CDR3 is TGTGCCAGCAGTGGCTTAGCGGGAGCCGCTTACAATGAGCAGTTCTTC. Encoded protein: CASSGLAGAAYNEQFF. J is TRBJ2-1 and V is TRBV6-1, with 9 bases matching TRBD2. The length of the CDR3 is 16 residues. Germline V gene data show CDR1 as MNHNS and CDR2 as SASEGT. Trimming removed 4 bases from V and 4 bases from J; junction bases left unmatched: 8.

This clonotype has at least ten counts. V gene TRBV11-2 combines with J gene TRBJ1-6; no clear D gene. This CDR3 has 13 residues. Germline CDR1 reads SGHAT; CDR2 reads FQNNGV. V gave up 0 bases and J gave up 11 bases, with 8 bases separating them. CDR3 DNA sequence: TGTGCCAGCAGCTTAGACGGAATCCCACCCCTCCACTTT. This gives the protein CASSLDGIPPLHF.

The chain recombines TRBV20-1 with TRBJ2-3, with 7 bases that match TRBD2. Germline values: CDR1 DFQATT, CDR2 SNEGSKA (reference sequence). With 1 base clipped from V and 0 bases from J, the junction kept 10 bases outside the gene matches. The CDR3 has 17 amino acids. The CDR3 DNA follows: TGCAGTGCTAGAGGGGAGGGAGCGCTCCGGAGCACAGATACGCAGTATTTT. Translation gives CSARGEGALRSTDTQYF.

This clonotype was recorded a few times. This rearrangement joins TRBV5-1 to TRBJ2-7, with TRBD2 matching 12 bases. CDR1 is SGHRS, CDR2 YFSETQ, per germline. CDR3 size: 16 residues. V shed 0 bases and J 3 bases; nucleotides not matched to a gene: 4. The CDR3 nucleotides are TGCGCCAGCAGCTTGGGGCTAGCGGGAGGGGTCTACGAGCAGTACTTC. Amino acids: CASSLGLAGGVYEQYF.

This chain joins TRBV4-1 and TRBJ1-6; D not certain. This CDR3 is built from 15 residues. V dropped 0 bases and J dropped 10 bases, with 13 bases sitting between them. CDR1 is MGHRA and CDR2 is YSYEKL in the germline V gene. CDR3 DNA: TGCGCCAGCAGCCAAGATTGGCCGAGTGGATCACCCCTCCACTTT. This gives the protein CASSQDWPSGSPLHF.

This clonotype appeared many times. The V gene is TRBV5-5, the J gene TRBJ2-5; TRBD1 aligns across 9 bases. The CDR3 has 16 residues. In germline, CDR1 is SGHKS, CDR2 YYEKEE (reference sequence). J was trimmed by 5 bases and V by 5 bases; bases with no gene match: 13. The CDR3 reads CASSPRGTGPLETQYF. The CDR3 DNA is TGTGCCAGCAGTCCAAGAGGGACAGGGCCCTTGGAGACCCAGTACTTC.

This clonotype was recorded a few times. This sequence joins TRBV20-1 and TRBJ1-2; D uncertain. V lost 3 bases and J lost 8, with 25 bases in between. Germline-derived CDR1 and CDR2 are DFQATT and SNEGSKA (reference sequence). The CDR3 sequence is 16 residues long. CDR3 loop: CSASMTFGQFFLGYTF. The DNA for the CDR3 is TGCAGTGCTAGTATGACATTTGGCCAATTCTTTTTGGGCTACACCTTC.

The CDR3 protein is CASSQEEGAAYGYTF. The CDR3 DNA reads as TGCGCCAGCAGCCAAGAGGAGGGGGCCGCCTATGGCTACACCTTC. J is TRBJ1-2 and V is TRBV4-1; 7 nucleotides match TRBD1. This CDR3 region has 15 residues. Trimming took 0 bases from V and 4 from J; bases not matched to a gene: 5. Germline V gives CDR1 MGHRA, CDR2 YSYEKL.

V gene TRBV4-1 combines with J gene TRBJ2-3; TRBD2 matches 8 bases. The CDR3 contains 18 residues. The germline gives CDR1 MGHRA, CDR2 YSYEKL. J lost 2 bases, V lost 3 bases, and 13 bases had no gene match. Here the CDR3 reads CASSHLETGGGNTDTQYF. CDR3 DNA: TGCGCCAGCAGCCACCTGGAAACGGGAGGGGGTAACACAGATACGCAGTATTTT.

The rearrangement links TRBV7-3 to TRBJ2-2, with 8 bases fitting TRBD1. From germline, CDR1 is SGHTA and CDR2 FQGTGA. There are 16 residues in the CDR3. V was pared by 4 bases and J by 4 bases, with 8 bases of the junction left unmatched. This chain's CDR3 is CASSSRTGLGTGELFF. The DNA for the CDR3 is TGTGCCAGCAGCTCACGGACAGGGCTCGGCACCGGGGAGCTGTTTTTT.

This clonotype has more than one count but fewer than ten. V and J are TRBV11-1 and TRBJ2-3, with D unclear. Germline CDR1 reads SGHAT; CDR2 reads FQDESV (reference sequence). This CDR3 region has 12 residues. The V gene lost 3 bases and the J gene lost 3 bases, with 4 bases spanning the gap. CDR3 protein: CASSLRTDTQYF. The CDR3 DNA reads as TGTGCCAGCAGCTTGAGAACAGATACGCAGTATTTT.